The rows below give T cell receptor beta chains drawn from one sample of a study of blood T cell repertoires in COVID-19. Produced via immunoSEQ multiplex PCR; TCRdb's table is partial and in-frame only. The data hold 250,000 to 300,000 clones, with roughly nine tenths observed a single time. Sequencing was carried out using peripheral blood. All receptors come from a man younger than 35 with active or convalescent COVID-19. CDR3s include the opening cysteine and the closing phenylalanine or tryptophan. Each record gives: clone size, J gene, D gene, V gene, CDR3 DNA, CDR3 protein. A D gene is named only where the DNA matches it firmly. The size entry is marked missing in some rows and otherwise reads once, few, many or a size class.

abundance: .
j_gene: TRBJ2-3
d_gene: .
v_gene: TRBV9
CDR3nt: TGTGCCAGCAGCGGACAGGTACTCTCTAGCACAGATACGCAGTATTTT
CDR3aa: CASSGQVLSSTDTQYF

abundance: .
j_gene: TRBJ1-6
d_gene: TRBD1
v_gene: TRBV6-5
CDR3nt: TGTGCCAGCAGCTTACAGGGGAGTTCACCCCTCCACTTT
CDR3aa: CASSLQGSSPLHF

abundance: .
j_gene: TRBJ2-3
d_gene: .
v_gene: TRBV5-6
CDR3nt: TGTGCCAGCAGCCCGGGATTTTACACAGATACGCAGTATTTT
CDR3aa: CASSPGFYTDTQYF

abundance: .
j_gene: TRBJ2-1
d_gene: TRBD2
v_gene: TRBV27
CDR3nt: TGTGCCAGCAGGAAAACTAGCGGGGGGGCGAATGAGCAGTTCTTC
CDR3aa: CASRKTSGGANEQFF

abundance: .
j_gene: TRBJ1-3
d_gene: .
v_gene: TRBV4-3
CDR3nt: TGCGCCAGCAGCCAAGACAGAAGTCTCTCTGGAAACACCATATATTTT
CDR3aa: CASSQDRSLSGNTIYF

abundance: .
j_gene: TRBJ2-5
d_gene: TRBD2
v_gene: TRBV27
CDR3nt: TGTGCCAGCAGCACCTGGGCTAGCGGACAAGAGACCCAGTACTTC
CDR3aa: CASSTWASGQETQYF

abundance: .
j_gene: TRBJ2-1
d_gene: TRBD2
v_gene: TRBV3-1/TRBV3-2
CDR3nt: TGTGCCAGCAGCCAAGAGTATAGCGGGAGGGATGAGCAGTTCTTC
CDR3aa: CASSQEYSGRDEQFF

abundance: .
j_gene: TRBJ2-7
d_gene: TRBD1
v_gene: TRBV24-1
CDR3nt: TGTGCCACCAGTGACGCCGGGACAGGGGGGGCCGAGCAGTACTTC
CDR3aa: CATSDAGTGGAEQYF

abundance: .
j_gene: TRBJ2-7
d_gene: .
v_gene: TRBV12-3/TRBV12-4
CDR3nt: TGTGCCAGCAGTTTTCCCGGCAGGGATGAGCAGTACTTC
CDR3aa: CASSFPGRDEQYF

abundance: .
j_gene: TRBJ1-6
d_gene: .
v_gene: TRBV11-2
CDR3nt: TGTGCCAGCAGCTTAGACAGGGGATCACCCCTCCACTTT
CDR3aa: CASSLDRGSPLHF

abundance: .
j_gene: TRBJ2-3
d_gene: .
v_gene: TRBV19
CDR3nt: TGTGCCAGTAGTGATAGGGCTAGCAGATCAGATACGCAGTATTTT
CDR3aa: CASSDRASRSDTQYF

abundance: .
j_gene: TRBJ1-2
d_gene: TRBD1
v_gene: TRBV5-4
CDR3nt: TGTGCCAGCAGCTTTCCTGCGGACAGGGGATATGGCTACACCTTC
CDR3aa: CASSFPADRGYGYTF

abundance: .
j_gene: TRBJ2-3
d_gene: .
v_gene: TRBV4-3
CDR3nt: TGCGCCAGCAGCCAAGTCCTGGGGCGCACAGATACGCAGTATTTT
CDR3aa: CASSQVLGRTDTQYF

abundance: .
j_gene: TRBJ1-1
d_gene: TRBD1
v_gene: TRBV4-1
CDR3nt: TGCGCCAGCAGCCAAGGAGGGACAGGGGGCTTCGCTGAAGCTTTCTTT
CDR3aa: CASSQGGTGGFAEAFF

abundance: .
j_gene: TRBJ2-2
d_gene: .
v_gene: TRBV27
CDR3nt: TGTGCCAGCAGTTTAATGTGGCCGGGGGAGCTGTTTTTT
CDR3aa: CASSLMWPGELFF

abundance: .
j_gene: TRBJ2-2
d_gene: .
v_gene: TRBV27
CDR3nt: TGTGCCAGCAGTTCCCGAGGCGGGTCCACCGGGGAGCTGTTTTTT
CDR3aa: CASSSRGGSTGELFF

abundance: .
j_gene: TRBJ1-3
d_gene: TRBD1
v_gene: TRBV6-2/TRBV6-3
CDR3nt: TGTGCCAGCAGCCCTGAACGACAGGGGCTTGGAAACACCATATATTTT
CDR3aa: CASSPERQGLGNTIYF

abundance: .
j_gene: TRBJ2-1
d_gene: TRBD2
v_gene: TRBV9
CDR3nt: TGTGCCAGCAGCGATAGCGGGAATGAGCAGTTCTTC
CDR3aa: CASSDSGNEQFF

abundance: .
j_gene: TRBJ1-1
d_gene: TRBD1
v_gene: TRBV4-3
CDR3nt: TGCGCCAGCAGCCTTTGGACAGGGGAGAGGCCTTTCTTT
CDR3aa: CASSLWTGERPFF

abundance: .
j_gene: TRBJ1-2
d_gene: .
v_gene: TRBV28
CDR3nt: TGTGCCAGCAGTTCGCCGGGGGGCGGCTATGGCTACACCTTC
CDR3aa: CASSSPGGGYGYTF

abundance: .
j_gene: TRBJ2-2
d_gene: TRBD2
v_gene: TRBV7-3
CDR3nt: TGTGCCAGCAGCTTGAGAGCGGGGGATTTAGGCGGGGAGCTGTTTTTT
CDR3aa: CASSLRAGDLGGELFF

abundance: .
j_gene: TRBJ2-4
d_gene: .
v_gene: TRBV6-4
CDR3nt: TGTGCCAGCAGTGAGGAAAGAAGAACAGGGTGGGACATTCAGTACTTC
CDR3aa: CASSEERRTGWDIQYF

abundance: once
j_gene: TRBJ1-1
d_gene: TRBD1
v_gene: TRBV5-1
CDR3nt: TGCGCCAGCAGCGCCGACAGGGGTGTGAACACTGAAGCTTTCTTT
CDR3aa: CASSADRGVNTEAFF

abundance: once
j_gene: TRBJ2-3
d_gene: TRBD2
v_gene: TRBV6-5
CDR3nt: TGTGCCAGCAGTTACGAACTAGCGCCTACAGATACGCAGTATTTT
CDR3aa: CASSYELAPTDTQYF

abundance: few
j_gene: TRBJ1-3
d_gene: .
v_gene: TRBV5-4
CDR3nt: TGTGCCAGCAGCCGGGGAGGGTCCTTCTCTGGAAACACCATATATTTT
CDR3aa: CASSRGGSFSGNTIYF

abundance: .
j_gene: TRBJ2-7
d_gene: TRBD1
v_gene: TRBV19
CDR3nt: TGTGCCAGTAGTGCCGCGGGACAGGGCTTATACGAGCAGTACTTC
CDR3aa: CASSAAGQGLYEQYF

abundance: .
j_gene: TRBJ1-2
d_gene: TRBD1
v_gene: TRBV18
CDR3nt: TGTGCCAGCTCACCACCGTCGGGACAGGGGTTAAACTATGGCTACACCTTC
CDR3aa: CASSPPSGQGLNYGYTF

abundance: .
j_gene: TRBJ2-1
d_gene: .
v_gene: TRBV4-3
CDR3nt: TGCGCCAGCAGCCGCGCGAAACGGGACTTTTACAATGAGCAGTTCTTC
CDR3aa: CASSRAKRDFYNEQFF

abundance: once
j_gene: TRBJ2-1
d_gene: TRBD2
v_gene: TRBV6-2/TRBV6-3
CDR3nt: TGTGCCAGCAGTTACGCGGCGGCTAGCGGGAGCTATGAGCAGTTCTTC
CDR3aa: CASSYAAASGSYEQFF

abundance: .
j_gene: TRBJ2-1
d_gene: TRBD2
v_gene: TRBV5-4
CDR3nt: TGTGCCAGCAGCCATAGCGGGAGGGCAGGCAATGAGCAGTTCTTC
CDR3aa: CASSHSGRAGNEQFF

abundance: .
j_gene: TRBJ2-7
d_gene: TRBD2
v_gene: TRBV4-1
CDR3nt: TGCGCCAGCAGCCAAAGCGGGGGGCCGGACCCCCTGGACGAGCAGTACTTC
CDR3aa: CASSQSGGPDPLDEQYF

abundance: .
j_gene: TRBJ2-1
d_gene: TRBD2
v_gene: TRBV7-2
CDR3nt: TGTGCCAGCGCAGGTGGGACTAGGGGGAATGAGCAGTTCTTC
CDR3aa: CASAGGTRGNEQFF

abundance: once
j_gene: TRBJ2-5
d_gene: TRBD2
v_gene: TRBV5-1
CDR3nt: TGCGCCAGCAGCACAGCGGGAGTGGGGGAAGAGACCCAGTACTTC
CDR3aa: CASSTAGVGEETQYF

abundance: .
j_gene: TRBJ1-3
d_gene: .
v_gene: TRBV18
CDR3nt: TGTGCCAGCTCACCCCGGGACACGACTGGAAACACCATATATTTT
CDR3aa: CASSPRDTTGNTIYF

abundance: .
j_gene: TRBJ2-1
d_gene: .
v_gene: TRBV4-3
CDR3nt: TGCGCCAGCAGCCAAGTGTTCTCGTACAATGAGCAGTTCTTC
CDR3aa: CASSQVFSYNEQFF

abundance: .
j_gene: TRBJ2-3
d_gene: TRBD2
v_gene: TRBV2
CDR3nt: TGTGCCAGCCGACTAGCGGGGGGGAGGGATACGCAGTATTTT
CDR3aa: CASRLAGGRDTQYF

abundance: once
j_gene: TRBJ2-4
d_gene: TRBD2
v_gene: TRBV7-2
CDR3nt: TGTGCCAGCAGCTTAAGTCTGCGGGGGAACATTCAGTACTTC
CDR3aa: CASSLSLRGNIQYF

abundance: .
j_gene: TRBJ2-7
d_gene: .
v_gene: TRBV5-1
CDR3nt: TGCGCCAGCAGCTTGGATCCCCAGGTCACCACCTACGAGCAGTACTTC
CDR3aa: CASSLDPQVTTYEQYF

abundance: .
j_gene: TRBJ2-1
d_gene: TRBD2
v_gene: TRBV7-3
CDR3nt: TGTGCCAGCAGCTTAAGACTAGCGGGAGTCTCTCATGAGCAGTTCTTC
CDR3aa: CASSLRLAGVSHEQFF

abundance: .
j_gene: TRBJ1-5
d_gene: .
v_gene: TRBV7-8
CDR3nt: TGTGCCAGCAGCTTATTCAGCGATTTTTCGGGCAATCAGCCCCAGCATTTT
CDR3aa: CASSLFSDFSGNQPQHF

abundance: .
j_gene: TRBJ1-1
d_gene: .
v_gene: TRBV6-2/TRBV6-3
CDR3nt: TGTGCCAGCAGTTACTCGACTAGAGAGACAGCACAGATTAAAGCTTTCTTT
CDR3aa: CASSYSTRETAQIKAFF

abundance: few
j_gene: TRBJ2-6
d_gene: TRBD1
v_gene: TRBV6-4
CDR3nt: TGTGCCGGCATAACAGGGGCGGGGGCCAACGTCCTGACTTTC
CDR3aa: CAGITGAGANVLTF

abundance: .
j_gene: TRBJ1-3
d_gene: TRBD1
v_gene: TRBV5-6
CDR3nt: TGTGCCAGCAGTTATGGACAGGGGTTGAACACCATATATTTT
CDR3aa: CASSYGQGLNTIYF

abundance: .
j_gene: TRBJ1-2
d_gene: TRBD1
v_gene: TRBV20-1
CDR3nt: TGCAGTGCTAGTGGGGACAGGGCTGATGGCTACACCTTC
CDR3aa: CSASGDRADGYTF

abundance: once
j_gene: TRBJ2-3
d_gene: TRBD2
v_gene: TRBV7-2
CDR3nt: TGTGCCAGCAGATTTGGGCTAGCGGGTCTTCTCAGCACAGATACGCAGTATTTT
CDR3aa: CASRFGLAGLLSTDTQYF

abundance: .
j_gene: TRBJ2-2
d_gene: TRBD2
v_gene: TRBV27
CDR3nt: TGTGCCAGCAGTATCGGGGGGGCTGCCGGGGAGCTGTTTTTT
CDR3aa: CASSIGGAAGELFF

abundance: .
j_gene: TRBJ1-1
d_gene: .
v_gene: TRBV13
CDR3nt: TGTGCCAGCAGCGCCCGGCTAGGGGTGGACACTGAAGCTTTCTTT
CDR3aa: CASSARLGVDTEAFF

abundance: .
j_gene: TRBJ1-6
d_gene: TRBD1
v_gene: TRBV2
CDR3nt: TGTGCCACCTACGGGACAGATGTGCGTAATTCACCCCTCCACTTT
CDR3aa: CATYGTDVRNSPLHF

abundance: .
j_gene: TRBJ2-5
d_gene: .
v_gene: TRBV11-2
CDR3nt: TGTGCCAGCAGCTCAAACAGGGAGGGGACCCAGTACTTC
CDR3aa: CASSSNREGTQYF

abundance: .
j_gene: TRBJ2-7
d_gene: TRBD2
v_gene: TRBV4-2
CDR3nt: TGTGCCAGCAGCCCTATAGCGGGGGGAACCGAGCAGTACTTC
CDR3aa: CASSPIAGGTEQYF

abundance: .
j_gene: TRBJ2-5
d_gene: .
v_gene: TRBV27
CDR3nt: TGTGCCAGCAGCTCTCTAGACCGTGGTGTGGAGACCCAGTACTTC
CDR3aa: CASSSLDRGVETQYF

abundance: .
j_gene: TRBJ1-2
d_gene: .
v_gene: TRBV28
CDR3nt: TGTGCCAGCAGCTTGACCGGGAACTATGGCTACACCTTC
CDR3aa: CASSLTGNYGYTF